This is a list of T cell receptor beta chains from one sample in a study of blood T cell repertoires in COVID-19. TCRdb keeps only in-frame clones here, not all; method: immunoSEQ multiplex PCR. This table has about 210,000 clones, about 90% appearing once. The sequenced material came from peripheral blood. The source is a man between 18 and 35 years old with active or convalescent COVID-19. Both conserved end residues are part of each CDR3. Clone size is shown for a subset of rows, as once, few, many or a class of expanded clone.

v_call	j_call	clone_size	cdr3_aa
TRBV25-1	TRBJ1-3	.	CASTPPGQGSGNTIYF
TRBV19	TRBJ1-5	.	CATSQGIRQPQHF
TRBV24-1	TRBJ2-1	once	CATRGEREQGEQFF
TRBV18	TRBJ2-3	.	CASSPERGGADTQYF
TRBV12-3/TRBV12-4	TRBJ1-2	.	CASSLGTVGYTF
TRBV7-9	TRBJ1-2	.	CASSVIGGGYTF
TRBV19	TRBJ1-5	.	CASREGLSNQPQHF
TRBV15	TRBJ2-1	.	CATSRVTSGRVPQFF
TRBV10-3	TRBJ2-7	few	CAISDSSTETSRPYEQYF
TRBV6-1	TRBJ1-1	.	CASSEIPRNTEAFF
TRBV30	TRBJ1-1	.	CAWSVNRNTEAFF
TRBV5-1	TRBJ1-1	.	CASSMGQAIENTEAFF
TRBV5-1	TRBJ1-2	.	CASSHEPTLNYGYTF
TRBV2	TRBJ2-5	.	CASSEARGYQETQYF
TRBV5-4	TRBJ1-2	.	CASSLEQGRGYGYTF
TRBV7-9	TRBJ1-1	.	CASSSADNTEAFF
TRBV3-1/TRBV3-2	TRBJ1-4	once	CASSQAGGNEKLFF
TRBV6-1	TRBJ2-1	.	CASSEWGTSVSNSYNEQFF
TRBV5-1	TRBJ1-1	.	CARSPGQGGNTEAFF
TRBV6-5	TRBJ2-1	.	CASGRTGSSYNEQFF
TRBV2	TRBJ2-6	.	CAGQWGQGAGANVLTF
TRBV6-2/TRBV6-3	TRBJ2-5	once	CASSYSRDRGGRETQYF
TRBV30	TRBJ1-1	.	CAWGEANTEAFF
TRBV6-5	TRBJ1-5	.	CASSPGQGYQPQHF
TRBV29-1	TRBJ2-1	once	CSVAVNEQFF
TRBV5-1	TRBJ2-5	.	CASSGSTAETQYF
TRBV5-1	TRBJ2-1	few	CASSQRLAGRNEQFF
TRBV10-3	TRBJ1-2	once	CAISESEAGQGTPANYGYTF
TRBV11-2	TRBJ2-4	.	CASSLEGALIAKNIQYF
TRBV6-4	TRBJ2-2	.	CASSDGADANTGELFF
TRBV7-2	TRBJ1-1	.	CASSLARTTNTEAFF
TRBV5-1	TRBJ2-5	.	CASSVGLAALETQYF
TRBV7-9	TRBJ2-1	.	CASREKQVTSYNEQFF
TRBV30	TRBJ1-1	.	CAWSVQANTEAFF
TRBV30	TRBJ2-7	.	CAWRRGRGGYEQYF
TRBV7-8	TRBJ2-1	.	CASSLLDKGVPVEGNEQFF
TRBV5-6	TRBJ2-1	.	CASSLEVAGVYNEQFF
TRBV6-5	TRBJ1-6	.	CASSLDRQNSPLHF
TRBV5-8	TRBJ1-3	.	CASSLRGTGNTIYF
TRBV27	TRBJ2-7	.	CASSLGGGYEQYF
TRBV19	TRBJ2-3	.	CASGGGTQYF
TRBV5-1	TRBJ2-7	.	CASSLGGGEYEQYF
TRBV2	TRBJ1-5	.	CASSKEGGSNQPQHF
TRBV12-5	TRBJ1-2	.	CASGPEVTVMRGYTF
TRBV18	TRBJ2-1	.	CASSTTGGSNYNEQFF
TRBV10-1	TRBJ2-2	.	CASNLEGTGELFF
TRBV4-1	TRBJ2-7	once	CASSQGTSAYEQYF
TRBV12-3/TRBV12-4	TRBJ1-1	.	CASTKLNTEAFF